The next 2 T cell receptor beta chains were all read from a single sample in a study of blood T cells in healthy people across ages. Next came a second PCR, run for about 7 to 12 cycles, which used a sample-barcoded 5' primer along with a J-beta primer mix. In TCRdb, the 5' RACE reads were re-called with MiXCR into one record per CDR3 protein. The sample carries about 1.7 million distinct CDR3 sequences, roughly 27% recorded once. The sample consisted of blood. The origin of the receptors is a woman aged 25 to 39 in good health.

This clonotype was picked up a small number of times. A much larger clone differs by one base, so this may be a read error. The genes are TRBV5-1 and TRBJ2-1; D possibly corresponds to TRBD1 (6 bases). V lost 2 bases to trimming and J lost 7 bases, with 10 bases between them. The CDR3 spans 13 residues. CDR1 is SGHRS, CDR2 YFSETQ, per germline. The CDR3 loop is CASSFTGRNEQFF. The CDR3 DNA reads TGCGCCAGCAGCTTTACAGGGCGAAATGAGCAGTTCTTC.

This clonotype occurred many times. This chain uses TRBV5-1 with TRBJ2-7; 13 nucleotides agree with TRBD2. This CDR3 has 17 residues. Germline trimming cut 4 bases from V and 4 bases from J; bases unmatched to any gene: 11. Germline values: CDR1 SGHRS, CDR2 YFSETQ. The CDR3, as DNA: TGCGCCAGCAGCCCGCGACTAGCGGGAGGTTCCCCTTACGAGCAGTACTTC. It yields the protein CASSPRLAGGSPYEQYF.